This T cell receptor beta chain originates from a study of immune evolution from preneoplasia to lung adenocarcinoma. The wider study: HLA loss of heterozygosity: under 7.5% AIS, about 14% MIA, around 35% ADC, none AAH. Notes on the study in general: Top clone frequencies peaked in normal lung, apparently declining through invasive adenocarcinoma.

Macro-dissection enriched premalignant or tumor cells before nucleic acid extraction. There are 19 residues in the CDR3. Trimming cost V 8 bases and J 1 base, with 27 bases left between them. Germline assignment: CDR1 SGHAT and CDR2 FQNNGV. Concerning this clone itself: The antigen is not known.

The protocol was immunoSEQ multiplex PCR, while the TCRdb copy is restricted to in-frame clones and leaves out a portion. Among about 6,300 clones listed, 76% were seen once. The sequence derives from a person between 60 and 79 years old with lung adenocarcinoma. The chain has TRBV11-2 and TRBJ2-1; the D gene is possibly TRBD2 (6 bases). The sample comprised FFPE minimally invasive lung adenocarcinoma tissue. The CDR3 region is CASQTPAWAEGRSYNEQFF. The CDR3 nucleotides are TGTGCCAGCCAAACCCCCGCCTGGGCGGAGGGCCGATCCTACAATGAGCAGTTCTTC.